This paragraph covers one TCR beta chain sequence. Its antigen remains unidentified. The sample originates from a study of cytomegalovirus exposure and HLA in healthy donors. Study outcomes and limitations: A link between a missense DCLRE1C variant and TCR beta V- and J-gene trimming emerged from a later analysis.

Primers included in the PCR were 60 Vbeta and 13 Jbeta primers. Authors' analysis steps: The authors later counted about 80 million unique TCR beta chains, roughly 10 million of them shared. Profiled with immunoSEQ multiplex PCR; TCRdb holds only in-frame clones, not every one. That table is the source of V, J and clone size, and D and trimming were worked out from the DNA. Found here are more than 200,000 clones, 70% to 80% of them singletons; the top ten hold about 0.22%. CDR1 is MNHEY, CDR2 SMNVEV, per germline (reference sequence). Trimming at V came to 6 bases and at J to 6 bases, leaving 10 bases not matched to a gene. The CDR3 totals 14 residues.

This receptor was taken from a girl aged 2 to 9 in good health and CMV-seronegative. The V call is TRBV27, the J call TRBJ1-2, with 7 bases identical to TRBD1. Sequences were obtained from PBMCs. The DNA of the CDR3 is TGTGCCAGCAGCCCTTTCGACAGGGCGGATGGCTACACCTTC. It codes for CASSPFDRADGYTF.